The clone carrying this T cell receptor beta chain was observed at least ten times. What it binds is unknown. This sample was included in a study of T cell repertoires in cytomegalovirus infection. Overall study: Public TCR beta signatures were indicative of both CMV infection and a matching HLA type. Whole-study results and caveats: Clonotype analysis showed dominance of the ex vivo response by HLA-C-restricted CMV-specific TCR beta clonotypes. Totalled public TCR beta family frequency picked out people who carried CMV plus the relevant HLA.

MiXCR, applied by TCRdb to the reads, yields one record per CDR3 protein. The data hold around 450,000 distinct CDR3 sequences, with approximately 10% observed a single time. Sequencing input: PBMCs. The sequence came from a human donor in good health (CMV status not recorded). Some clones in this sample may be carry-over from other donors' samples.

The CDR3 sequence: CASSLGSPGHQPQHF. In DNA, the CDR3 is TGTGCCAGCAGTCTAGGGAGTCCGGGGCATCAGCCCCAGCATTTT. The rearrangement joins TRBV12-3 or TRBV12-4 to TRBJ1-5; possible D gene TRBD1, 5 bases. CDR3 length: 15 amino acids. V lost 5 bases, J lost 5 bases, and 16 bases lay in between.